This T cell receptor beta chain was identified in a study of blood T cell repertoires in COVID-19. Across the study: Acute and convalescent COVID-19 specimens originated in the United States, Italy and Spain. The cDNA or gDNA used as material had been derived from T cells, B-cell-depleted T cells, or PBMCs.

There are 18 residues in the CDR3. Trimming took 2 bases from V and 5 from J, leaving 24 bases between them. Germline loops: CDR1 MGHRA, CDR2 YSYEKL. In the authors' methods: Estimation of nucleated cell counts was performed using reference gene primer amplification. Generated by immunoSEQ multiplex PCR, the TCRdb table keeps only in-frame clones and is missing some. The D gene and trimming were derived from the DNA, and the V and J assignments and clone size from that table. The table records 150,000 to 200,000 clones, roughly 79% of them present only once. Seattle's enrolled individuals joined amid active infection and were then monitored longitudinally.

The V and J genes are TRBV4-1 and TRBJ2-5, with D perhaps TRBD2 (7 bases). The sample comprised peripheral blood. The clonotype originates from a woman in her forties with COVID-19, enrolled during active disease. CDR3 loop: CASSQSPPRGGVRETQYF. The CDR3 DNA reads as TGCGCCAGCAGCCAATCCCCACCCAGGGGAGGGGTGAGGGAGACCCAGTACTTC.